The clone carrying this T cell receptor beta chain is medium-sized. No antigen is known for it. Gene labels here are mouse ones. The sequence runs out 1 residue before the end of the CDR3; the remainder is reconstructed from the germline J gene. Data came from immunoSEQ multiplex PCR; TCRdb stores just in-frame clones and leaves some out. The data contain over 7,000 clones, approximately 35% of them singletons. Time point noted: mouse harvest day 14 after allogeneic transplant. The graft held 10^6 splenic CD5+ T cells and 10^7 T-cell-depleted bone marrow cells. This sample was included in a study of tissue T cells after allogeneic stem cell transplantation. Whole-study findings and limits: TCR repertoires tracked anatomic similarity, regardless of disease or transplant status. In patients and mice, blood and spleen missed much of tissue repertoire. Alloreactivity or antigen specificity of tissue TCRs was not determined; some clones might be host cells.

The CDR3 runs 14 residues. The junction had 2 bases not matched to a gene; V was cut back by 5 bases and J by 0 bases. The germline V gene encodes CDR1 KGHPV and CDR2 FQNQEV (reference sequence). The receptor comes from a female BALB/c mouse given C57BL/6 T cells with graft-versus-host disease after an allogeneic hematopoietic cell transplant. The V call is TRBV26, the J call TRBJ1-1, with 8 bases fitting TRBD1. What was sequenced was skin. The covered CDR3 bases are TGTGCCAGCAGTTGGGGACAGGCAAACACAGAAGTCTTC. Protein sequence: CASSWGQANTEVF. The full CDR3 protein is CASSWGQANTEVFF. The full variable domain, completed using reference TRBV26 and TRBJ1-1, is NSKVIQTPRYLVKGQGQKAKMRCIPEKGHPVVFWYQQNKNNEFKFLINFQNQEVLQQIDMTEKRFSAECPSNSPCSLEIQSSEAGDSALYLCASSWGQANTEVFFGKGTRLTVV.